This paragraph reports one T cell receptor beta chain. Clones were read by immunoSEQ multiplex PCR, and TCRdb kept only the in-frame ones, dropping some. The data contain approximately 46,000 clones, roughly 79% of them singletons. Germline V gene data show CDR1 as LGHDT and CDR2 as YNNKEL (reference sequence). With V trimmed by 3 bases and J by 4 bases, 9 bases remained unmatched. CDR3 length: 16 amino acids. These data are taken from a study of blood T cell repertoires in COVID-19. Sequenced input: peripheral blood. The chain is built from TRBV3-1 (or the pseudogene TRBV3-2) and TRBJ1-1; 9 bases are a match to TRBD1. This TCR was sampled from a woman of 80 years or more with COVID-19, enrolled during active disease. CDR3 coding DNA: TGTGCCAGCAGCCAGTCTGGGACAGGGTATGTCACTGAAGCTTTCTTT. Amino acids: CASSQSGTGYVTEAFF.